This T cell receptor beta chain was identified in a study of Ad26.COV2.S vaccination and SARS-CoV-2 variants. Treatment meaning: some 20 received Ad26.COV2.S at low or high dose, single or two shots; 5 received placebo; per-sample allocation not given. Material that was analyzed had been drawn on day 63 after the first vaccine or placebo injection. Germline assignment: CDR1 KGHSH and CDR2 LQKENI. The germline V and J ends were trimmed by 8 bases and 5 bases, with 21 bases remaining between them. The length of the CDR3 is 15 residues. Clones were read by immunoSEQ multiplex PCR, and TCRdb kept only the in-frame ones, dropping some. The repertoire holds about 400,000 clones, with 83% as singletons.

J is TRBJ2-5 and V is TRBV18; perhaps TRBD2 as D (7 bases). The starting material was peripheral blood, obtained in a trial of Ad26.COV2.S vaccine versus placebo. This TCR derives from a person between 18 and 60 years old who received the Ad26.COV2.S COVID-19 vaccine or a placebo. The CDR3 nucleotides are TGTGCCAGCCGCCCTAGGGGGGGCAATACGGAGACCCAGTACTTC. This sequence encodes CASRPRGGNTETQYF.